This entry lists 27 T cell receptor beta chains sequenced from one sample in a study of blood T cell repertoires in COVID-19. Sequencing used immunoSEQ multiplex PCR; TCRdb keeps in-frame clones, though not all of them. The sample records approximately 240,000 clones, about 85% being singletons. The specimen was peripheral blood. Receptors originate from a woman between 18 and 30 years old who had recovered from COVID-19.

The chain couples TRBV7-9 to TRBJ2-1; no definite D call. The CDR3 is 15 amino acids. The V and J ends lost 0 bases and 3 bases respectively, with 9 bases between them. The germline CDR1 and CDR2 sequences are SEHNR and FQNEAQ (reference sequence). The CDR3 spells CASSLARHDYNEQFF. The CDR3 region has the DNA TGTGCCAGCAGCTTAGCGAGACACGACTACAATGAGCAGTTCTTC.

The chain couples TRBV7-9 to TRBJ2-7; D unresolved. V was trimmed by 6 bases and J by 6 bases, leaving 12 bases between them. The germline V gene has CDR1 SEHNR and CDR2 FQNEAQ (reference sequence). The CDR3 runs to 12 residues. CDR3 amino acids: CASSSTTPEQYF. CDR3 bases: TGTGCCAGCAGTTCAACAACCCCCGAGCAGTACTTC.

In DNA, the CDR3 is TGCGCCAGCAGCCAATCGGCAGGGGGGAATTCACCCCTCCACTTT. Translating gives CASSQSAGGNSPLHF. V gene TRBV4-1 combines with J gene TRBJ1-6, with TRBD1 identical over 7 bases. V trimming: 2 bases; J trimming: 7 bases; junction bases outside the gene matches: 5. Germline CDR1 MGHRA, CDR2 YSYEKL. This CDR3 has 15 residues.

V usage is TRBV29-1 and J usage is TRBJ2-5, with TRBD2 matching 10 bases. J gave up 7 bases and V 4 bases, and 9 bases lay outside the gene matches. CDR3 length: 14 residues. Germline lookup yields CDR1 SQVTM and CDR2 ANQGSEA. The DNA for the CDR3 is TGCAGCGTTGGGACACTAGCGGGACTAGGGACCCAGTACTTC. Translating it yields CSVGTLAGLGTQYF.

V is TRBV7-9 and J is TRBJ2-7; possible D gene TRBD1, 5 bases. CDR1 and CDR2 (germline): SEHNR, FQNEAQ (reference sequence). Trimming stripped 3 bases from V and 7 bases from J, with 10 bases between. This CDR3 comprises 12 residues. For the CDR3, the DNA is TGTGCCAGCAGCTTGGCAGGGTGGGAGCAGTACTTC. Protein: CASSLAGWEQYF.

CDR3 bases: TGTGCCAGCAGCGTTTCCGGGACAGACTACGAGCAGTACTTC. Residues: CASSVSGTDYEQYF. The chain employs TRBV11-1 and TRBJ2-7, with 7 bases lining up with TRBD1. Germline values: CDR1 SGHAT, CDR2 FQDESV (reference sequence). The CDR3 is 14 residues long. Trimming cost V 5 bases and J 3 bases; bases outside gene matches: 7.

This clone showed up just a few times. The V call is TRBV25-1, the J call TRBJ2-7; TRBD2 matches at 8 bases. The CDR3 length is 18 residues. Germline loops: CDR1 MGHDK, CDR2 SYGVNS. The V segment lost 2 bases and the J segment 4 bases; nucleotides outside the gene matches: 16. CDR3 DNA: TGTGCCAGCAGTGAACCCCCGGGAGTCGCCAGCGGGAGTTACGAGCAGTACTTC. Translation: CASSEPPGVASGSYEQYF.

This clone was seen only once. CDR3 region: CASTKDRSNQPQHF. Here the CDR3 DNA reads TGTGCCAGCACCAAGGACAGGAGCAATCAGCCCCAGCATTTT. The rearrangement joins TRBV2 to TRBJ1-5, with 7 nucleotides matching TRBD1. This CDR3 is built from 14 residues. Losses at the gene ends were 7 bases for V and 1 base for J; bases not matched to a gene: 4. Germline CDR1 reads SNHLY; CDR2 reads FYNNEI.

The genes are TRBV6-6 and TRBJ2-2; the match to TRBD1 covers 7 bases. Germline V gives CDR1 MNHNY, CDR2 SVGAGI (reference sequence). After removal of 7 bases from V and 8 bases from J, the junction contained 10 bases not matched to a gene. The CDR3 extends over 14 amino acids. DNA of the CDR3: TGTGCCAGCATCACCTTAGGGGGCAGAGGGGAGCTGTTTTTT. Its protein is CASITLGGRGELFF.

This CDR3 is CASSVWGQPDSPLHF. CDR3 bases: TGTGCCAGCAGCGTATGGGGGCAACCAGATTCACCCCTCCACTTT. J is TRBJ1-6 and V is TRBV9; weak D call: TRBD1 (6 bases). V was trimmed by 1 base and J by 8 bases, leaving 13 bases between them. The germline gives CDR1 SGDLS, CDR2 YYNGEE. This CDR3 contains 15 residues.

The V gene is TRBV6-2 or TRBV6-3, the J gene TRBJ1-2; D uncertain. Germline V gene data show CDR1 as MNHEY and CDR2 as SVGEGT. CDR3 length: 14 amino acids. Trimming pared 5 bases from V and 4 bases from J, leaving 14 bases between. The CDR3 protein is CASSGGEGTYGYTF. The CDR3 nucleotides read TGTGCCAGCAGTGGCGGAGAGGGTACCTATGGCTACACCTTC.

The chain uses TRBV30 and TRBJ1-2; possible D gene TRBD1, 5 bases. The CDR3 runs to 14 residues. Trimming removed 1 base at V and 5 bases at J, with 14 bases between. The germline V gene encodes CDR1 GTSNPN and CDR2 SVGIG (reference sequence). Written as DNA, the CDR3 is TGTGCCTGGAGTGACCCCTGGCCAGGGTATGGCTACACCTTC. Protein: CAWSDPWPGYGYTF. The entire variable domain, with the rest obtained from reference TRBV30 and TRBJ1-2, is as follows: SQTIHQWPATLVQPVGSPLSLECTVEGTSNPNLYWYRQAAGRGLQLLFYSVGIGQISSEVPQNLSASRPQDRQFILSSKKLLLSDSGFYLCAWSDPWPGYGYTFGSGTRLTVV.

The chain recombines TRBV14 with TRBJ1-1; the D is unclear. V lost 3 bases to trimming and J lost 5 bases, with 10 bases between them. This CDR3 has 13 amino acids. Germline V CDR1 and CDR2: SGHDN, FVKESK. Here the CDR3 DNA reads TGTGCCAGCAGCCACTCTGGGCAAACTGAAGCTTTCTTT. Translating gives CASSHSGQTEAFF.

The chain uses TRBV2 and TRBJ2-5; 7 nucleotides agree with TRBD1. The germline gives CDR1 SNHLY, CDR2 FYNNEI. The CDR3 sequence is 14 residues long. Trimming removed 9 bases from V and 1 base from J; junction bases left unmatched: 8. The CDR3 spells CASLSGQLQETQYF. Written as DNA, the CDR3 is TGTGCCAGTTTATCGGGACAGCTCCAAGAGACCCAGTACTTC.

The chain joins TRBV2 to TRBJ2-5; D is uncertain. CDR3 length: 14 amino acids. Trimming shortened V by 3 bases and J by 4 bases, and 12 bases separated the two germline ends. CDR1 and CDR2 from the germline V gene are SNHLY and FYNNEI. In nucleotides, the CDR3 is TGTGCCAGCAGTGAGGCTGGTCAGTTAGAGACCCAGTACTTC. Protein sequence: CASSEAGQLETQYF.

The chain couples TRBV4-2 to TRBJ2-3, with 11 bases matching TRBD2. CDR1 and CDR2 from the germline V gene are LGHNA and YNFKEQ. Trimming at V came to 0 bases and at J to 4 bases, leaving 3 bases not matched to a gene. CDR3 length: 16 residues. The chain's CDR3 is CASSQDGTSGADTQYF. In DNA form, the CDR3 reads TGTGCCAGCAGCCAAGACGGGACTAGCGGAGCAGATACGCAGTATTTT.

The chain recombines TRBV5-6 with TRBJ1-4; the match to TRBD1 covers 7 bases. CDR3 length equals 14 residues. Germline CDR1 SGHDT, CDR2 YYEEEE. Losses at the gene ends were 3 bases for V and 8 bases for J; bases not matched to a gene: 7. CDR3 protein: CASSWGTVREKLFF. CDR3 bases: TGTGCCAGCAGCTGGGGGACAGTAAGGGAAAAACTGTTTTTT.

The gene calls are TRBV5-6 and TRBJ2-7; tentative D call: TRBD1 (6 bases). Looked up from germline, CDR1 is SGHDT and CDR2 is YYEEEE. V was cut by 0 bases and J by 7 bases, with 14 bases left in between. The CDR3 totals 14 residues. CDR3 amino acids: CASSLVTGPLEQYF. The CDR3 DNA reads TGTGCCAGCAGCTTGGTGACAGGACCCCTAGAGCAGTACTTC.

The CDR3 DNA follows: TGTGCCATCAGGGGGGACAGGGATGAAAAACTGTTTTTT. Encoded protein: CAIRGDRDEKLFF. This chain links TRBV10-3 with TRBJ1-4; 9 nucleotides agree with TRBD1. The CDR3 consists of 13 residues. Trimming took 6 bases from V and 6 from J; bases not matched to a gene: 2. CDR1 ENHRY and CDR2 SYGVKD come from the germline V gene.

This chain links TRBV18 with TRBJ2-1; D may be TRBD1 (6 bases). V shed 8 bases and J shed 10 bases, with 12 bases lying between them. In germline, CDR1 is KGHSH, CDR2 LQKENI. The CDR3 contains 11 residues. CDR3 in amino acids: CASRTGTEQFF. The CDR3 DNA follows: TGTGCCAGCCGGACCGGGACAGAGCAGTTCTTC.

The J gene is TRBJ2-7, the V gene TRBV18, with D unresolved. Germline CDR1 and CDR2: KGHSH and LQKENI. Trimming took off 1 base at V and 3 bases at J, with 10 bases between the two ends. The CDR3 length is 14 residues. The DNA for the CDR3 is TGTGCCAGCTCACCACAGTCACAGAGCTACGAGCAGTACTTC. It encodes CASSPQSQSYEQYF.

The rearrangement joins TRBV9 to TRBJ2-3, with 7 bases fitting TRBD2. The CDR3 consists of 15 residues. J gave up 2 bases and V 2 bases, and 5 bases lay outside the gene matches. Germline CDR1 is SGDLS and CDR2 is YYNGEE. The CDR3 spells CASSVGLGLTDTQYF. In DNA form, the CDR3 reads TGTGCCAGCAGCGTTGGACTAGGGCTCACAGATACGCAGTATTTT.

The rearrangement uses TRBV7-9 and TRBJ2-4; a possible D gene is TRBD2 (6 bases). CDR1 and CDR2 (germline): SEHNR, FQNEAQ (reference sequence). Trimming removed 3 bases from V and 3 bases from J, with 15 bases in between. The CDR3 consists of 16 residues. The CDR3 DNA follows: TGTGCCAGCAGCTTCCCCGGGGGAGGCCACAAAAACATTCAGTACTTC. Amino acids: CASSFPGGGHKNIQYF.

This chain connects TRBV19 to TRBJ2-7; D perhaps matches TRBD2 (5 bases). The CDR3 sequence is 14 residues long. The V gene lost 4 bases and the J gene lost 3 bases, with 13 bases spanning the gap. Germline CDR1 and CDR2: LNHDA and SQIVND (reference sequence). The CDR3 here is CASSTVLDNYEQYF. The CDR3 DNA reads as TGTGCCAGTAGTACCGTACTAGATAACTACGAGCAGTACTTC.

This clone showed up just a few times. The V and J genes are TRBV18 and TRBJ2-7, with D hard to call. Trimming cost V 3 bases and J 2 bases, with 14 bases left between them. CDR1 is KGHSH, CDR2 LQKENI, per germline. This CDR3 region has 15 residues. For the CDR3, the DNA is TGTGCCAGCTCACCTGAAACATTGGGCACCTACGAGCAGTACTTC. Translating it yields CASSPETLGTYEQYF.

This clone was detected only a few times. The chain recombines TRBV30 with TRBJ2-7; possibly TRBD2 for D (6 bases). V lost 8 bases and J lost 1, with 9 bases in between. This CDR3 spans 11 amino acids. The germline V gene encodes CDR1 GTSNPN and CDR2 SVGIG (reference sequence). The CDR3 DNA reads TGTGCCGGGGGGTTATCCTACGAGCAGTACTTC. Translation gives CAGGLSYEQYF.

This chain joins TRBV5-6 and TRBJ1-2; D might be TRBD1 (6 bases). The germline V gene encodes CDR1 SGHDT and CDR2 YYEEEE. The ends were cut back, 1 base at V and 0 bases at J, with 19 bases in the middle. The CDR3 has 18 residues. CDR3 nucleotide sequence: TGTGCCAGCAGCTTGTTTTCAGGACAGCGCTTTCCTAACTATGGCTACACCTTC. Its protein is CASSLFSGQRFPNYGYTF. The whole variable domain, remainder taken from reference TRBV5-6 and TRBJ1-2, is DAGVTQSPTHLIKTRGQQVTLRCSPKSGHDTVSWYQQALGQGPQFIFQYYEEEERQRGNFPDRFSGHQFPNYSSELNVNALLLGDSALYLCASSLFSGQRFPNYGYTFGSGTRLTVV.